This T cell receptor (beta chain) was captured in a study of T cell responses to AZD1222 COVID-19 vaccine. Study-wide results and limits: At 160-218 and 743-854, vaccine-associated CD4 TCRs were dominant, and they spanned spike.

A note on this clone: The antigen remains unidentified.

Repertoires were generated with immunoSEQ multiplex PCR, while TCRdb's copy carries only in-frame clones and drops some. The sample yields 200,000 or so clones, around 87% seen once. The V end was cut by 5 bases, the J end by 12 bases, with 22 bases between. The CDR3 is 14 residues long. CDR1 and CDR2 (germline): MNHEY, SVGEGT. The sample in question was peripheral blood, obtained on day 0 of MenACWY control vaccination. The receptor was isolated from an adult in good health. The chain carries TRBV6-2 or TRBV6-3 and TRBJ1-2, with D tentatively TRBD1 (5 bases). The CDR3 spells CASSGSGTGEFHTF. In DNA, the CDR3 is TGTGCCAGCAGTGGCTCCGGGACCGGGGAATTTCACACCTTC.